This TCR beta chain was sequenced in a study of cytomegalovirus exposure and HLA in healthy donors. Germline CDR1 reads MNHNY; CDR2 reads SVGAGI (reference sequence). V trimming: 7 bases; J trimming: 4 bases; junction bases outside the gene matches: 4. The length of the CDR3 is 15 residues. In the PCR, 60 Vbeta and 13 Jbeta primers were used. The table came from immunoSEQ multiplex PCR; TCRdb's copy has only in-frame clones and leaves some out. Seen here are some 140,000 clones, about four fifths observed once, and the top ten hold approximately 4.3%. Sequencing was performed on PBMCs. The chain combines TRBV6-6 with TRBJ2-1, with 13 bases identical to TRBD2. This clonotype was sampled from a man aged 30 to 39 in good health. CDR3 bases: TGTGCCAGCACCCTACTAGCGGGAGGGTACAATGAGCAGTTCTTC. It encodes CASTLLAGGYNEQFF.